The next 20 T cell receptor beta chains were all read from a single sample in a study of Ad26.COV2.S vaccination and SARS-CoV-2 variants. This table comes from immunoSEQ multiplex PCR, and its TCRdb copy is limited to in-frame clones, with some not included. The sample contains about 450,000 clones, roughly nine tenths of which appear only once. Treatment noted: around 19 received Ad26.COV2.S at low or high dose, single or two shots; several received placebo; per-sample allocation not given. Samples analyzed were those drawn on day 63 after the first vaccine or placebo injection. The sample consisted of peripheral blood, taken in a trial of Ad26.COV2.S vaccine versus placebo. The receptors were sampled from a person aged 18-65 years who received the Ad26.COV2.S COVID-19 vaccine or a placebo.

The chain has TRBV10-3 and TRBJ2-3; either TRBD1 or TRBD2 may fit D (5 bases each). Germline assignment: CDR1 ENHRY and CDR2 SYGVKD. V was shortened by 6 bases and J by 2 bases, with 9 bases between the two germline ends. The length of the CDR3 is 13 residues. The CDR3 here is CAIRHGTTDTQYF. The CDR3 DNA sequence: TGTGCCATCAGGCACGGGACCACAGATACGCAGTATTTT.

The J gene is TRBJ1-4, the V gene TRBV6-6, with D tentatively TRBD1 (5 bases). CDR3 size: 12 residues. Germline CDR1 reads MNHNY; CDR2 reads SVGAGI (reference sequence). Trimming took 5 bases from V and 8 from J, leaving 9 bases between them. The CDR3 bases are TGTGCCAGCAGTCCCCGGGGCGAAAAACTGTTTTTT. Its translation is CASSPRGEKLFF.

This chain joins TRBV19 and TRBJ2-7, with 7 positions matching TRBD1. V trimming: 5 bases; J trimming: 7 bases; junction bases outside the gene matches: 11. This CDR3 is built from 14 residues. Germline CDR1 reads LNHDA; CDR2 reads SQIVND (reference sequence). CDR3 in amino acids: CASSPRTGPGEQYF. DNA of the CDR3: TGTGCCAGTAGTCCCCGGACAGGCCCTGGGGAGCAGTACTTC. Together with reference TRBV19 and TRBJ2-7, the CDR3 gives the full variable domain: DGGITQSPKYLFRKEGQNVTLSCEQNLNHDAMYWYRQDPGQGLRLIYYSQIVNDFQKGDIAEGYSVSREKKESFPLTVTSAQKNPTAFYLCASSPRTGPGEQYFGPGTRLTVT.

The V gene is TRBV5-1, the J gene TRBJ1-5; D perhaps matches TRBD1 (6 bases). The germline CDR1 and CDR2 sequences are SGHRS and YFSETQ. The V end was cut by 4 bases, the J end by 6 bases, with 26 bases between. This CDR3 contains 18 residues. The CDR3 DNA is TGCGCCAGCAGCGCAGCTCCTGTTGGACAGAGCAACGCTCAGCCCCAGCATTTT. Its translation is CASSAAPVGQSNAQPQHF. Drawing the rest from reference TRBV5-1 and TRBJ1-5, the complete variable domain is KAGVTQTPRYLIKTRGQQVTLSCSPISGHRSVSWYQQTPGQGLQFLFEYFSETQRNKGNFPGRFSGRQFSNSRSEMNVSTLELGDSALYLCASSAAPVGQSNAQPQHFGDGTRLSIL.

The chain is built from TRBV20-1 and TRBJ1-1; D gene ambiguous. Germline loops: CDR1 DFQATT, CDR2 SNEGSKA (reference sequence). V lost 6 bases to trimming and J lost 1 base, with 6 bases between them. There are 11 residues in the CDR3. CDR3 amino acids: CSATENTEAFF. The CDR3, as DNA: TGCAGTGCCACTGAGAACACTGAAGCTTTCTTT.

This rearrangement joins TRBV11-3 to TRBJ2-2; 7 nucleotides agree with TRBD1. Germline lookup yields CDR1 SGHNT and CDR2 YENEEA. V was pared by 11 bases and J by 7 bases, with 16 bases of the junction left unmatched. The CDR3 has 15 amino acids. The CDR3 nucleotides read TGTGCCTCAACTCCGGGGACAGAGAAAGGCGGGGAGCTGTTTTTT. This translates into CASTPGTEKGGELFF.

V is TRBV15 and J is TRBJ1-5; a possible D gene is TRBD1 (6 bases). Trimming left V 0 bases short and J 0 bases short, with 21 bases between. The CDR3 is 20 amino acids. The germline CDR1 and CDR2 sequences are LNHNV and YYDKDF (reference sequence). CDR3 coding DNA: TGTGCCACCAGCAGAGAGCCCCTAAGGGGGGGCCCCTATAGCAATCAGCCCCAGCATTTT. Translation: CATSREPLRGGPYSNQPQHF. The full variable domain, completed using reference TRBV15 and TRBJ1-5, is DAMVIQNPRYQVTQFGKPVTLSCSQTLNHNVMYWYQQKSSQAPKLLFHYYDKDFNNEADTPDNFQSRRPNTSFCFLDIRSPGLGDTAMYLCATSREPLRGGPYSNQPQHFGDGTRLSIL.

CDR3 in DNA: TGCAGTGCGGCACAGGGGGGACCCCAGCATTTT. Translating gives CSAAQGGPQHF. The V and J genes are TRBV20-1 and TRBJ1-5, with 8 bases fitting TRBD1. Trimming took 6 bases from V and 10 from J; bases not matched to a gene: 5. CDR3 length: 11 amino acids. Looked up from germline, CDR1 is DFQATT and CDR2 is SNEGSKA (reference sequence).

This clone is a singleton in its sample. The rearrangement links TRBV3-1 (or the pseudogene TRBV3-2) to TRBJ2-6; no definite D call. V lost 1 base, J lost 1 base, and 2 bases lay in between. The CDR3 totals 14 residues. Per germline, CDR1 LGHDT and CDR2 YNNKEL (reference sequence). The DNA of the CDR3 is TGTGCCAGCAGCCAAGTATCTGGGGCCAACGTCCTGACTTTC. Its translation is CASSQVSGANVLTF.

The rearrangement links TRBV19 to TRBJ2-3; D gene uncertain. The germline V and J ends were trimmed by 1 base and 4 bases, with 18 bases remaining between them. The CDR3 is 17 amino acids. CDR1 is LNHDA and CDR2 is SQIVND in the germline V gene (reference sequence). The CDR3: CASSIGRHSASSDTQYF. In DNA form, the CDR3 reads TGTGCCAGTAGTATAGGTCGACATAGTGCATCTTCAGATACGCAGTATTTT. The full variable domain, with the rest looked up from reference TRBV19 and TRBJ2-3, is DGGITQSPKYLFRKEGQNVTLSCEQNLNHDAMYWYRQDPGQGLRLIYYSQIVNDFQKGDIAEGYSVSREKKESFPLTVTSAQKNPTAFYLCASSIGRHSASSDTQYFGPGTRLTVL.

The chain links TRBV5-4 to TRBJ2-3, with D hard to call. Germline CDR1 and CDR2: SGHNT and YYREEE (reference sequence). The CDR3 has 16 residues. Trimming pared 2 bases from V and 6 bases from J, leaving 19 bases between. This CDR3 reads CASSFTPDRAGDTQYF. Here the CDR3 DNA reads TGTGCCAGCAGCTTCACCCCCGACCGGGCCGGGGATACGCAGTATTTT.

The CDR3 DNA reads TGTGCCAGCAGCTTAGGGCTAGCGGGGGAGACCTACGAGCAGTACTTC. Its translation: CASSLGLAGETYEQYF. The chain couples TRBV13 to TRBJ2-7; 10 nucleotides match TRBD2. J lost 2 bases, V lost 0 bases, and 4 bases had no gene match. CDR3 length equals 16 residues. Germline V CDR1 and CDR2: PRHDT, FYEKMQ (reference sequence).

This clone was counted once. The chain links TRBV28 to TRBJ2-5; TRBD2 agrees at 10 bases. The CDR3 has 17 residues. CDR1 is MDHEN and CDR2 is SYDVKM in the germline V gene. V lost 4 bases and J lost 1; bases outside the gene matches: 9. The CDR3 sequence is CASSSPGAGGAQETQYF. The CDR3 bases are TGTGCCAGCAGTTCCCCGGGAGCGGGGGGGGCCCAAGAGACCCAGTACTTC.

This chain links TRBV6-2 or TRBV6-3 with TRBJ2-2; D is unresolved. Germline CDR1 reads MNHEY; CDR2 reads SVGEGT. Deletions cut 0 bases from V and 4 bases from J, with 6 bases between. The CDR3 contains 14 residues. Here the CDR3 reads CASSYSRPTGELFF. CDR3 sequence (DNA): TGTGCCAGCAGTTACTCGAGGCCCACCGGGGAGCTGTTTTTT.

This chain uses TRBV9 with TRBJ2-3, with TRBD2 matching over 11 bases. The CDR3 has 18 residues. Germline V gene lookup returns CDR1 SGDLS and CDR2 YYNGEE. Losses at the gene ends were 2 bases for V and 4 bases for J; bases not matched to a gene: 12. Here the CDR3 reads CASSVGGLAGGASDTQYF. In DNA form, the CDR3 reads TGTGCCAGCAGCGTCGGAGGGCTAGCGGGAGGAGCGTCAGATACGCAGTATTTT.

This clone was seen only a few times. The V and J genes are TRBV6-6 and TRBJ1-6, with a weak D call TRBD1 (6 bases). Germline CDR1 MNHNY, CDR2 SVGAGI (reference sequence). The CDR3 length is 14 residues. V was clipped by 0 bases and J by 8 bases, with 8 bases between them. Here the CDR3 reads CASSYSGGDSPLHF. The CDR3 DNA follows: TGTGCCAGCAGTTACTCAGGGGGAGATTCACCCCTCCACTTT.

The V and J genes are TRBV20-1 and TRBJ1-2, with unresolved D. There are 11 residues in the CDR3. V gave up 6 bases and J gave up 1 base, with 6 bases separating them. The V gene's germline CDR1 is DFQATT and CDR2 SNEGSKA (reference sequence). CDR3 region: CSAVLNYGYTF. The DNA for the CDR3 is TGCAGTGCAGTACTTAACTATGGCTACACCTTC.

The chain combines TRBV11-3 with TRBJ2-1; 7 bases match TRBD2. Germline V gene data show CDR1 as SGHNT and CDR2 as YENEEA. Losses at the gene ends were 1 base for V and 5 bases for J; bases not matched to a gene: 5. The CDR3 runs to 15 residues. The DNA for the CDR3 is TGTGCCAGCAGCTTAGGCGGACTAGACAACAATGAGCAGTTCTTC. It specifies CASSLGGLDNNEQFF.

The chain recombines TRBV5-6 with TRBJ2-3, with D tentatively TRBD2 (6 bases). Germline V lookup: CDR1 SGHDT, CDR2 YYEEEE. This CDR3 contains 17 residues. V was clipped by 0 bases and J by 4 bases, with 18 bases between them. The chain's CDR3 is CASSLAGGTFPPDTQYF. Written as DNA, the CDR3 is TGTGCCAGCAGCTTGGCCGGCGGGACCTTTCCCCCAGATACGCAGTATTTT.

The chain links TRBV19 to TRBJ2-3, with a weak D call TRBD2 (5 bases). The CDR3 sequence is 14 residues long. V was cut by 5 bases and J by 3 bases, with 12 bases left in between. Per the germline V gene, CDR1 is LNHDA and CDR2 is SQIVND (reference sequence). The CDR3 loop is CASSPLRDTDTQYF. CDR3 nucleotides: TGTGCCAGTAGTCCGCTCCGGGATACAGATACGCAGTATTTT.